This T cell receptor beta chain derives from a study of identical twins. Through template switching, a universal primer site was introduced, and the cDNA contained unique molecular identifiers. TCRdb reanalysed the 5' RACE reads using MiXCR and keeps one entry per CDR3 protein. This sample has hundreds of thousands of distinct CDR3 sequences; roughly an eighth occur once, and the top ten carry more than 6%. This clonotype was seen a few times. The CDR3 loop spans 15 amino acids. The germline V gene encodes CDR1 MGHRA and CDR2 YSYEKL. Between the trimmed V and J ends, which lost 0 bases and 1 base, there was a span of 7 bases. The same sample was also used in a study of yellow fever vaccine responses in identical twins.

The V gene is TRBV4-1, the J gene TRBJ1-5; TRBD1 is a possible D gene (5 bases). The TCR was taken from a woman aged 18-29 years in good health. Sequenced material: CD8+ T cells sorted from blood. CDR3 DNA sequence: TGCGCCAGCAGCCAAGACGGGGGAAGCAATCAGCCCCAGCATTTT. Translating it yields CASSQDGGSNQPQHF.